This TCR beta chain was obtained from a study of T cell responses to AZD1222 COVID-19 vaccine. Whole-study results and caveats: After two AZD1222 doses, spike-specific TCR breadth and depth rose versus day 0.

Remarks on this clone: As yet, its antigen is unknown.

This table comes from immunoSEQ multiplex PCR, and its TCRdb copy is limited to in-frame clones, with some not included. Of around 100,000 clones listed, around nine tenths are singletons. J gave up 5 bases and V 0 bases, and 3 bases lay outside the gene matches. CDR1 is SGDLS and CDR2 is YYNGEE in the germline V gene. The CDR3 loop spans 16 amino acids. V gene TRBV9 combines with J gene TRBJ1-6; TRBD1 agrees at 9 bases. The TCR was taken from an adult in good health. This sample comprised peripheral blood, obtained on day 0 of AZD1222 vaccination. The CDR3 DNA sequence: TGTGCCAGCAGCGTAGCGGGACAGGGAAATAATTCACCCCTCCACTTT. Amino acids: CASSVAGQGNNSPLHF.